The sequence of this T cell receptor (beta chain) was determined in a study of beta chain features in type 1 diabetes. Turning to the study itself: Age, gender, cell numbers and subset yield matched between patients and controls.

Regarding this clone: Its target is not known.

Sort purity for all populations was recorded as exceeding 98%. Sequenced material consisted of expressed TCRB transcripts (all of the isolated RNA was reverse transcribed). This table comes from immunoSEQ multiplex PCR, and its TCRdb copy is limited to in-frame clones, with some not included. Of about 25,000 clones listed, about 52% were seen once; the top ten hold 0.25% to 0.35%. Study-level findings and limits: Type 1 diabetes patients had TCRB CDR3s that were shorter (moderately but significantly so) in all four CD4+ subsets. The naive, central memory and Treg TCRB repertoires looked more alike in patients than they did in healthy donors. Reduced insertions and increased deletions marked VDJ junctions in type 1 diabetes patients.

The ends were cut back, 3 bases at V and 4 bases at J, with 10 bases in the middle. From germline, CDR1 is SGHRS and CDR2 YFSETQ. The CDR3 is 13 amino acids. Sequencing input: stem cell memory CD4+ T cells from blood. V and J are TRBV5-1 and TRBJ1-2; D may be TRBD1 (5 bases). The TCR originated in a man under 40 with type 1 diabetes. CDR3 DNA sequence: TGCGCCAGCAGCTCCGACAGTGTCTATGGCTACACCTTC. Encoded protein: CASSSDSVYGYTF.